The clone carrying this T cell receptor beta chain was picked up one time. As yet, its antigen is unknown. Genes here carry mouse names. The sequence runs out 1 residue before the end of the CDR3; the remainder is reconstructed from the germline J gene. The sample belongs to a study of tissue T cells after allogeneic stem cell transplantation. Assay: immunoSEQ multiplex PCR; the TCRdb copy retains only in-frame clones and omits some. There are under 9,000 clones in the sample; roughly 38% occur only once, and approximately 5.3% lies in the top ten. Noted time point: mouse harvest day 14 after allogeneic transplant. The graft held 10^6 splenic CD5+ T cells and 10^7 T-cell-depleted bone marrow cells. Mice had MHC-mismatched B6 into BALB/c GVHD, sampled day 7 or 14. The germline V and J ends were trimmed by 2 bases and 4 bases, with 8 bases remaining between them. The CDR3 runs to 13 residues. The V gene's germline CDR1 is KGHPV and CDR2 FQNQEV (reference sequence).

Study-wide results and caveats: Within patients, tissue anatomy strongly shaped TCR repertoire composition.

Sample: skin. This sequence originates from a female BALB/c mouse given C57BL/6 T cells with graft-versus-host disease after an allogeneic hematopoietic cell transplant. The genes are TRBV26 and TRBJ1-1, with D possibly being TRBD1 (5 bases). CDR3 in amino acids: CASSLRGGTEVFF. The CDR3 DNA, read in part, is TGTGCCAGCAGTCTGCGGGGGGGCACAGAAGTCTTC.